The sequence of this TCR beta chain was determined in a study of cytomegalovirus exposure and HLA in healthy donors. Study summary: An early release of data contained roughly 86 million unique TCRs, which came from HLA-typed donors.

In the PCR, 60 Vbeta and 13 Jbeta primers were used. Only in-frame clones appear in the TCRdb table, and some are missing; sequencing was by immunoSEQ multiplex PCR. This sample has about 160,000 clones, with roughly 82% found just once. With regard to this clone: Its specificity is not known.

Broader study findings: Reports state that TCR beta sequences accurately predicted most subjects' HLA-A and HLA-B alleles. The study listed under 200 cytomegalovirus-associated TCR beta chains.

CDR3 size: 14 residues. Deletions cut 6 bases from V and 5 bases from J, with 17 bases between. Germline V gene sequence: CDR1 MDHEN, CDR2 SYDVKM. The TCR comes from a man between 50 and 59 years old in good health and CMV-seropositive. The chain links TRBV28 to TRBJ2-7, with a possible D match to TRBD2 (5 bases). The sequenced sample was PBMCs. Here the CDR3 DNA reads TGTGCCAGCAGCACCACCGGGATTTGGAACGAGCAGTACTTC. The encoded protein is CASSTTGIWNEQYF.